Listed below are T cell receptor beta chains from one sample, sequenced in a study of blood T cell repertoires in COVID-19. Only in-frame clones appear in the TCRdb table, and some are missing; sequencing was by immunoSEQ multiplex PCR. Of 250,000 to 300,000 clones in the sample, 83% are singletons; the top ten hold over 4.5%. Sequenced sample: peripheral blood. The receptors shown here come from a man in his 60s who had recovered from COVID-19. Each CDR3 is given with its conserved first and last residue. The D gene is left open where the match is weak. Where a row states a size, it is once, few, many or the class of an expanded clone; other rows omit it.

TRBJ2-1	.	TRBV5-8	.	CASSYRTYNEQFF	TGTGCCAGCAGCTACAGGACCTACAATGAGCAGTTCTTC
TRBJ1-4	.	TRBV7-9	.	CASSKQPNEKLFF	TGTGCCAGCAGCAAACAGCCGAATGAAAAACTGTTTTTT
TRBJ2-1	.	TRBV29-1	.	CSVEVTVDEQFF	TGCAGCGTTGAAGTAACGGTCGATGAGCAGTTCTTC
TRBJ1-2	.	TRBV5-6	once	CASSLWRRENYGYTF	TGTGCCAGCAGCTTGTGGCGGCGGGAGAACTATGGCTACACCTTC
TRBJ2-2	.	TRBV2	.	CASRYSGELFF	TGTGCCAGCAGGTACTCCGGGGAGCTGTTTTTT
TRBJ2-2	TRBD2	TRBV3-1/TRBV3-2	.	CATSRTSGASAGGELFF	TGTGCCACATCCAGGACTAGCGGGGCCTCGGCGGGCGGGGAGCTGTTTTTT
TRBJ1-6	.	TRBV6-1	once	CASSEASQLNSPLHF	TGTGCCAGCAGTGAAGCTTCACAGCTTAATTCACCCCTCCACTTT
TRBJ2-7	TRBD1	TRBV27	.	CASSLSGGLVEQYF	TGTGCCAGCAGTTTGTCAGGGGGTCTCGTGGAGCAGTACTTC
TRBJ2-7	.	TRBV7-2	.	CASSPGTFGEQYF	TGTGCCAGCAGCCCCGGGACTTTTGGCGAGCAGTACTTC
TRBJ2-7	.	TRBV5-1	.	CASSLQGGFNEQYF	TGCGCCAGCAGCCTCCAGGGTGGATTCAACGAGCAGTACTTC
TRBJ1-5	.	TRBV6-1	.	CASSDQNSPLRSNQPQHF	TGTGCCAGCAGTGATCAGAACTCTCCTTTGAGGAGCAATCAGCCCCAGCATTTT
TRBJ2-6	.	TRBV6-5	.	CASKTANSGANVLTF	TGTGCCAGCAAGACAGCTAACTCTGGGGCCAACGTCCTGACTTTC
TRBJ2-7	.	TRBV9	.	CASSASGTSSYEQYF	TGTGCCAGCAGCGCATCCGGGACTTCCTCCTACGAGCAGTACTTC
TRBJ1-5	.	TRBV30	few	CAYGQRNQPQHF	TGTGCCTACGGACAGCGCAATCAGCCCCAGCATTTT
TRBJ1-4	TRBD1	TRBV7-9	.	CASSRPGQGLGEKLFF	TGTGCCAGCAGCCGGCCGGGACAGGGTTTGGGTGAAAAACTGTTTTTT
TRBJ1-6	.	TRBV7-2	.	CASSLAQAGSPLHF	TGTGCCAGCAGCTTAGCGCAGGCCGGCTCACCCCTCCACTTT
TRBJ2-7	.	TRBV7-6	few	CASSPSGVSVYEQYF	TGTGCCAGCAGCCCCTCCGGGGTTTCGGTGTACGAGCAGTACTTC
TRBJ1-1	.	TRBV3-1/TRBV3-2	.	CASSQDTSRGMAFF	TGTGCCAGCAGCCAAGATACGTCCCGAGGTATGGCTTTCTTT
TRBJ2-7	.	TRBV7-8	.	CASNPYLRDAGVGYEQYF	TGTGCCAGCAACCCCTACTTACGGGATGCAGGGGTGGGCTACGAGCAGTACTTC
TRBJ1-1	TRBD1	TRBV12-3/TRBV12-4	.	CASSDRAAAFF	TGTGCCAGCAGTGACAGGGCGGCAGCTTTCTTT
TRBJ1-2	TRBD1	TRBV7-8	.	CASSSQRTGTGERGYTF	TGTGCCAGCAGCTCCCAACGCACCGGGACAGGGGAGCGTGGCTACACCTTC
TRBJ1-3	.	TRBV27	.	CASSSLGSGNTIYF	TGTGCCAGCAGTTCCCTCGGCTCTGGAAACACCATATATTTT
TRBJ1-1	.	TRBV6-5	.	CASRTAGTNTEAFF	TGTGCCAGCAGGACGGCAGGTACGAACACTGAAGCTTTCTTT
TRBJ2-3	TRBD2	TRBV18	once	CASSPGTSGTDTQYF	TGTGCCAGCTCACCTGGGACTAGCGGCACAGATACGCAGTATTTT
TRBJ2-3	.	TRBV5-6	.	CASSFRAGSTDTQYF	TGTGCCAGCAGCTTTCGAGCGGGCAGCACAGATACGCAGTATTTT
TRBJ2-3	TRBD2	TRBV2	.	CASSEPLAGVSDTQYF	TGTGCCAGCAGTGAACCGCTAGCGGGAGTTTCAGATACGCAGTATTTT
TRBJ1-2	TRBD1	TRBV5-1	.	CASSLSRGDGYTF	TGCGCCAGCAGCTTATCCAGGGGGGATGGCTACACCTTC
TRBJ2-3	.	TRBV7-9	.	CASSLTTRADTQYF	TGTGCCAGCAGCCTGACCACCAGGGCAGATACGCAGTATTTT
TRBJ2-7	.	TRBV27	few	CASSLIGGSYEQYF	TGTGCCAGCAGTTTAATAGGGGGTTCGTACGAGCAGTACTTC
TRBJ1-6	.	TRBV3-1/TRBV3-2	.	CASSQRTENSPLHF	TGTGCCAGCAGTCAGAGGACAGAGAATTCACCCCTCCACTTT
TRBJ1-2	.	TRBV28	.	CASSHRYGYTF	TGTGCCAGCAGCCATAGATATGGCTACACCTTC
TRBJ2-1	.	TRBV6-5	.	CASASRGEQFF	TGTGCCAGCGCCTCCCGGGGTGAGCAGTTCTTC
TRBJ2-7	.	TRBV14	.	CASSKQGVSYEQYF	TGTGCCAGCAGCAAGCAGGGTGTCTCCTACGAGCAGTACTTC
TRBJ1-6	TRBD1	TRBV3-1/TRBV3-2	.	CASSQGQGAGNSPLHF	TGTGCCAGCAGCCAGGGACAGGGCGCAGGTAATTCACCCCTCCACTTT
TRBJ1-3	.	TRBV3-1/TRBV3-2	.	CASSHRAGNTIYF	TGTGCCAGCAGTCACAGGGCCGGAAACACCATATATTTT
TRBJ2-1	.	TRBV5-6	.	CASSLGRNEQFF	TGTGCCAGCAGCTTGGGGCGGAATGAGCAGTTCTTC
TRBJ2-5	TRBD1	TRBV5-8	.	CASSFTGAGETQYF	TGTGCCAGCAGCTTCACAGGGGCCGGAGAGACCCAGTACTTC
TRBJ1-1	.	TRBV12-3/TRBV12-4	.	CASSLESGGFAFF	TGTGCCAGCAGTTTAGAGTCAGGTGGGTTCGCTTTCTTT
TRBJ1-3	.	TRBV13	.	CASSIRSDGNTIYF	TGTGCCAGCAGCATTAGATCCGATGGAAACACCATATATTTT
TRBJ2-6	.	TRBV19	.	CASSIGVSGANVLTF	TGTGCCAGTAGTATAGGCGTCTCTGGGGCCAACGTCCTGACTTTC
TRBJ2-1	TRBD2	TRBV28	.	CASSSLRGLAGPVGDEQFF	TGTGCCAGCAGTTCCTTACGTGGACTAGCGGGGCCGGTGGGGGATGAGCAGTTCTTC
TRBJ2-2	TRBD2	TRBV5-4	.	CASSTGLAGVVGTGELFF	TGTGCCAGCAGCACGGGACTAGCGGGAGTTGTAGGCACCGGGGAGCTGTTTTTT
TRBJ1-1	.	TRBV21-1	.	CASSKPPRSEAFF	TGTGCCAGCAGCAAACCCCCGCGGTCTGAAGCTTTCTTT
TRBJ1-5	.	TRBV28	.	CASSPQGGPRRQPQHF	TGTGCCAGCAGTCCCCAGGGAGGCCCGAGACGGCAGCCCCAGCATTTT
TRBJ2-1	TRBD2	TRBV11-2	.	CASSLLIAGDTYNEQFF	TGTGCCAGCAGCTTACTTATAGCGGGAGATACGTACAATGAGCAGTTCTTC
TRBJ1-2	.	TRBV30	.	CAWSGPAGSNYGYTF	TGTGCCTGGAGTGGCCCTGCGGGGTCCAACTATGGCTACACCTTC
TRBJ2-5	.	TRBV10-1	.	CASSDFGGQETQYF	TGCGCCAGCAGTGATTTTGGCGGCCAAGAGACCCAGTACTTC
TRBJ1-1	.	TRBV5-1	once	CASSLAGAGLDEAFF	TGCGCCAGCAGCTTGGCCGGTGCAGGGTTGGATGAAGCTTTCTTT
TRBJ1-2	.	TRBV5-1	.	CASSLGDYGYAF	TGCGCCAGCAGTCTCGGGGACTATGGCTACGCCTTC
TRBJ1-3	.	TRBV15	.	CATSRQGFSGNTIYF	TGTGCCACCAGCAGGCAGGGGTTCTCTGGAAACACCATATATTTT
TRBJ1-2	TRBD1	TRBV5-8	once	CASSRRDSSYGYTF	TGTGCCAGCAGCCGCCGGGACAGCAGCTATGGCTACACCTTC
TRBJ1-2	.	TRBV21-1	.	CASSKSATGRRGQVHGYTF	TGTGCCAGCAGCAAATCGGCCACAGGACGTAGGGGACAGGTGCATGGCTACACCTTC
TRBJ2-1	TRBD1	TRBV3-1/TRBV3-2	once	CASSQGRGYYNEQFF	TGTGCCAGCAGCCAAGGCAGGGGGTATTACAATGAGCAGTTCTTC
TRBJ1-1	TRBD1	TRBV5-1	.	CASRRGPQNTEAFF	TGCGCCAGCAGGAGGGGGCCTCAGAACACTGAAGCTTTCTTT
TRBJ2-3	.	TRBV19	.	CASSIGHQGHPSTDTQYF	TGTGCCAGTAGTATAGGGCACCAGGGCCACCCTAGCACAGATACGCAGTATTTT
TRBJ1-5	TRBD1	TRBV30	.	CAWSGKGQGPRQPQHF	TGTGCCTGGAGTGGAAAGGGACAGGGCCCTAGGCAGCCCCAGCATTTT
TRBJ2-1	.	TRBV2	.	CASSGSRQGEQFF	TGTGCCAGCAGTGGTAGTAGGCAGGGTGAGCAGTTCTTC
TRBJ2-3	TRBD2	TRBV5-1	.	CASSWTSGRSAADTQYF	TGCGCCAGCAGCTGGACTAGCGGGAGGAGTGCTGCAGATACGCAGTATTTT
TRBJ2-3	TRBD1	TRBV30	.	CAWSAGDRTTDTQYF	TGTGCCTGGAGTGCTGGGGACAGAACCACAGATACGCAGTATTTT